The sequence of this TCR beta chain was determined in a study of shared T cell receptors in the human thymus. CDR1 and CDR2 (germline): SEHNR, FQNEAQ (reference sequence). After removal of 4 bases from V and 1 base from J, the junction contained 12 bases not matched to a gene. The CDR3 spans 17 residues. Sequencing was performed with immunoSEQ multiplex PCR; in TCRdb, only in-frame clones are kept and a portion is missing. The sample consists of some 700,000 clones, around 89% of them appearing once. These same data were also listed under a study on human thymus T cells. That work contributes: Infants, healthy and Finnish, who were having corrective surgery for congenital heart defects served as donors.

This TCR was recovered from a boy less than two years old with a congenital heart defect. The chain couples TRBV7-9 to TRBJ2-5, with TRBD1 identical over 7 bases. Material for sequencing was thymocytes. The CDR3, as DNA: TGTGCCAGCAGCTCCCCACATCGAACAGGGGTCCAAGAGACCCAGTACTTC. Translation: CASSSPHRTGVQETQYF.